Each of the 9 T cell receptor beta chains below was sequenced from the same sample in a study of regulatory T cells in long-lasting Graves disease. Building of the TCR beta libraries involved iRepertoire HTBI primers and Arm-PCR of CDR3 regions. TCRdb called the multiplex PCR reads again in MiXCR, with one record for every CDR3 protein. The sample has a few hundred thousand distinct CDR3 sequences, 15% seen once. Time point meaning: newly diagnosed GD, antithyroid drugs for less than 3 months. PBMC RNA served as the TCR library source. These records were also assigned to another study, of T cells in Graves' hyperthyroidism and ophthalmopathy.

Source: peripheral blood mononuclear cells (PBMCs), taken at new diagnosis, from a patient treated with antithyroid drugs. These receptors were collected from a woman aged 35 to 49 with Graves disease.

The chain joins TRBV3-1 to TRBJ2-2; D unresolved. The CDR3 consists of 17 residues. Trimming cost V 6 bases and J 1 base, with 18 bases left between them. Germline V gene sequence: CDR1 LGHDT, CDR2 YNNKEL (reference sequence). CDR3 in amino acids: CASSQLPRSVNTGELFF. The DNA of the CDR3 is TGTGCCAGCAGTCAACTTCCCCGGTCCGTGAACACCGGGGAGCTGTTTTTT. The full variable domain, with the rest looked up from reference TRBV3-1 and TRBJ2-2, is DTAVSQTPKYLVTQMGNDKSIKCEQNLGHDTMYWYKQDSKKFLKIMFSYNNKELIINETVPNRFSPKSPDKAHLNLHINSLELGDSAVYFCASSQLPRSVNTGELFFGEGSRLTVL.

This clonotype was found many times. V gene TRBV2 combines with J gene TRBJ1-5, with 7 bases fitting TRBD1. V was clipped by 5 bases and J by 2 bases; unmatched bases: 9. The CDR3 sequence is 16 residues long. Germline values: CDR1 SNHLY, CDR2 FYNNEI. This CDR3 is CASSKTGFVGNQPQHF. The CDR3 DNA reads as TGTGCCAGCAGTAAGACAGGGTTTGTCGGCAATCAGCCCCAGCATTTT.

This clonotype was counted many times. The chain recombines TRBV19 with TRBJ1-5; no reliable D call. This CDR3 contains 15 residues. The V end was cut by 4 bases, the J end by 1 base, with 11 bases between. The germline CDR1 and CDR2 sequences are LNHDA and SQIVND (reference sequence). This CDR3 reads CASSKSTDSNQPQHF. The CDR3 DNA sequence: TGTGCCAGTAGTAAATCTACCGACAGCAATCAGCCCCAGCATTTT.

This clonotype was recorded many times. CDR3: CASSPWTEAGELFF. The DNA for the CDR3 is TGTGCCAGCAGTCCTTGGACAGAGGCCGGGGAGCTGTTTTTT. The chain uses TRBV6-1 and TRBJ2-2; TRBD1 is a possible D gene (6 bases). The CDR3 loop spans 14 amino acids. The germline CDR1 and CDR2 sequences are MNHNS and SASEGT. Deletions cut 5 bases from V and 6 bases from J, with 13 bases between.

This clonotype has a count of ten or more. This sequence joins TRBV5-5 and TRBJ1-1, with a tentative D call TRBD1 (6 bases). Trimming cost V 0 bases and J 5 bases, with 11 bases left between them. This CDR3 region has 14 residues. Germline V gene lookup returns CDR1 SGHKS and CDR2 YYEKEE (reference sequence). The CDR3 loop reads CASSLGGLYTEAFF. CDR3 coding DNA: TGTGCCAGCAGCTTGGGGGGGCTATATACTGAAGCTTTCTTT.

This clonotype was picked up many times. V and J are TRBV11-1 and TRBJ1-6, with 9 bases that match TRBD1. The V and J ends lost 4 bases and 7 bases, in that order; junction bases with no gene match: 5. This CDR3 spans 15 amino acids. Germline V lookup: CDR1 SGHAT, CDR2 FQDESV (reference sequence). CDR3 in amino acids: CASSSRTGENSPLHF. The DNA of the CDR3 is TGTGCCAGCAGCTCCCGGACAGGGGAGAATTCACCCCTCCACTTT.

This clonotype came up many times. This chain links TRBV2 with TRBJ2-1; tentatively, D is TRBD2 (5 bases). CDR1 SNHLY and CDR2 FYNNEI come from the germline V gene. There are 16 residues in the CDR3. Trimming took 3 bases from V and 8 from J, leaving 20 bases between them. CDR3: CASSDPGGRGVDEQFF. As DNA, the CDR3 is TGTGCCAGCAGTGACCCCGGAGGTAGAGGTGTCGATGAGCAGTTCTTC. Combining the CDR3 with reference TRBV2 and TRBJ2-1 gives the whole variable domain EPEVTQTPSHQVTQMGQEVILRCVPISNHLYFYWYRQILGQKVEFLVSFYNNEISEKSEIFDDQFSVERPDGSNFTLKIRSTKLEDSAMYFCASSDPGGRGVDEQFFGPGTRLTVL.

In regard to this clonotype: This may arise from a read error, as a much more abundant clone is one base away. The chain couples TRBV7-9 to TRBJ2-1, with TRBD2 identical over 11 bases. From germline, CDR1 is SEHNR and CDR2 FQNEAQ (reference sequence). This CDR3 spans 23 amino acids. CDR3 nucleotide sequence: TGTGCCAGCAGCCCCTACATATTTGGGCCCGGGACTAGCGGCTTTAGCTCCTACAATCAGCAGTTCTTC. The encoded protein is CASSPYIFGPGTSGFSSYNQQFF.

With regard to this clonotype: Compared with germline, one end of the junction differs, possibly owing to a read error. The chain recombines TRBV7-2 with TRBJ2-4; 10 bases are shared with TRBD2. The J call is uncertain, as TRBJ2-1 better fits the DNA end. The germline V gene encodes CDR1 SGHTA and CDR2 FQGNSA. CDR3 length equals 15 residues. CDR3 in amino acids: CASSLVAGGHNKQFF. CDR3 nucleotide sequence: TGTGCCAGCAGCTTAGTAGCGGGAGGCCACAATAAGCAGTTCTTC.